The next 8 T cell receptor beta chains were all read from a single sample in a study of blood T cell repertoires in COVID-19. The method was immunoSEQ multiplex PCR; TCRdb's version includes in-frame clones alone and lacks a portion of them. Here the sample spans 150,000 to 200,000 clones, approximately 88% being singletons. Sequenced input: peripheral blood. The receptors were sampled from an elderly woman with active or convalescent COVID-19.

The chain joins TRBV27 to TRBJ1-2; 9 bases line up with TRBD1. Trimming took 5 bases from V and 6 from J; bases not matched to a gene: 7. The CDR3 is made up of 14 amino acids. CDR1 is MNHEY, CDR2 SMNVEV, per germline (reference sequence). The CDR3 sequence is CASSLTGGRDGYTF. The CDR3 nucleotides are TGTGCCAGCAGTCTTACAGGGGGCAGGGATGGCTACACCTTC.

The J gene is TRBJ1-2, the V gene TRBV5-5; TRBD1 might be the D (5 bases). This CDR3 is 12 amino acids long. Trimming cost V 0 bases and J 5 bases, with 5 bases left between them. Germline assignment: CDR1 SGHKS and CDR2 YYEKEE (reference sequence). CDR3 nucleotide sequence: TGTGCCAGCAGCTTGGCAGGGTATGGCTACACCTTC. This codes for CASSLAGYGYTF.

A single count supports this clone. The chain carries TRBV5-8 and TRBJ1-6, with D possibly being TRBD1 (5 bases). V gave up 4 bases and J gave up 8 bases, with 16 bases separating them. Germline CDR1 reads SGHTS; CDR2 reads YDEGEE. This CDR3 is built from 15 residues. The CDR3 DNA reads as TGTGCCAGCAGCAGGACTCTGGGGGGTGATTCACCCCTCCACTTT. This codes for CASSRTLGGDSPLHF.

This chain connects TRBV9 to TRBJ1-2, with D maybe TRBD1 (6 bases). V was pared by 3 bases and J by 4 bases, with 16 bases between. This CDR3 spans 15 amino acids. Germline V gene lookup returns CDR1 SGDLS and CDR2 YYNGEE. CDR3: CASSAAGTPPYGYTF. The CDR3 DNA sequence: TGTGCCAGCAGCGCGGCCGGGACACCCCCCTATGGCTACACCTTC.

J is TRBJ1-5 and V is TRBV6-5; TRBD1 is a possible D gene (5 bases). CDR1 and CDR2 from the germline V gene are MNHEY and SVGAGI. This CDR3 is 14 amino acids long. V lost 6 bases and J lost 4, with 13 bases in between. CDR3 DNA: TGTGCCAGCAGGAACACAGGTCGAAATCAGCCCCAGCATTTT. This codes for CASRNTGRNQPQHF.

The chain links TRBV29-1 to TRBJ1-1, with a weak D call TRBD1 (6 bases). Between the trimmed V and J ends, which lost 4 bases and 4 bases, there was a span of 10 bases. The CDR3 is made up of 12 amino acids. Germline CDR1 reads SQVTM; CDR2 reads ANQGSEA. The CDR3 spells CSVVGGVTEAFF. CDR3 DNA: TGCAGCGTTGTTGGGGGCGTCACTGAAGCTTTCTTT. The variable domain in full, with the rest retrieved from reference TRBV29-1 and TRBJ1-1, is SAVISQKPSRDICQRGTSLTIQCQVDSQVTMMFWYRQQPGQSLTLIATANQGSEATYESGFVIDKFPISRPNLTFSTLTVSNMSPEDSSIYLCSVVGGVTEAFFGQGTRLTVV.

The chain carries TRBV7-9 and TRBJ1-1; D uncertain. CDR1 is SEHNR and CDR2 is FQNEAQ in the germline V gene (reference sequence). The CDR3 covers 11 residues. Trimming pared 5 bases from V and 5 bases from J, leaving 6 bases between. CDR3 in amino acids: CASSVETEAFF. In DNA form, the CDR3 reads TGTGCCAGCAGCGTCGAGACTGAAGCTTTCTTT.

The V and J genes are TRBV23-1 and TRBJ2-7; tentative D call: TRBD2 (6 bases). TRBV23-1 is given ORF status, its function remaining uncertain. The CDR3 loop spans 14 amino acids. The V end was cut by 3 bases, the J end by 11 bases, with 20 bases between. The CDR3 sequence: CASSHPKVPGRKYF. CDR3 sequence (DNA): TGCGCCAGCAGTCATCCGAAGGTCCCAGGGAGGAAGTACTTC.